A single sample is the source of the 29 T cell receptor beta chains below, sequenced in a study of CD8+ T cells in alopecia areata. Sequencing relied on a cDNA template that was reverse transcribed from extracted RNA. This table comes from immunoSEQ multiplex PCR, and its TCRdb copy is limited to in-frame clones, with some not included. Of some 210,000 clones in the sample, 50% to 70% were seen once. The source was CD4+ T cells sorted from blood, collected at week 0. Receptors originate from a human donor with alopecia areata.

This clone was detected a few times. The chain has TRBV30 and TRBJ2-7; 11 bases are a match to TRBD2. Trimming at V came to 2 bases and at J to 2 bases, leaving 5 bases not matched to a gene. Germline CDR1 and CDR2: GTSNPN and SVGIG (reference sequence). The CDR3 has 15 residues. CDR3 nucleotides: TGTGCCTGGAGTTCAGGACTAGCGGGCACCTACGAGCAGTACTTC. This codes for CAWSSGLAGTYEQYF.

This clone was counted between two and nine times. V and J are TRBV7-8 and TRBJ2-7; possibly TRBD2 for D (5 bases). CDR3 length equals 15 residues. The V gene's germline CDR1 is SGHVS and CDR2 FQNEAQ. The ends were cut back, 7 bases at V and 0 bases at J, with 16 bases in the middle. CDR3 sequence reads: CASIASRRDSYEQYF. CDR3 DNA sequence: TGTGCCAGCATCGCTTCAAGACGGGACTCCTACGAGCAGTACTTC.

A note on this clone: This same CDR3 is encoded by further DNA sequences in the sample. The chain links TRBV18 to TRBJ2-7; 7 bases match TRBD1. This CDR3 contains 14 residues. The trim removed 1 base at V and 4 bases at J, leaving 4 bases unmatched. The germline V gene has CDR1 KGHSH and CDR2 LQKENI. The chain's CDR3 is CASSPRQGTYEQYF. CDR3 coding DNA: TGTGCCAGCTCACCACGACAGGGAACTTACGAGCAGTACTTC.

The rearrangement joins TRBV30 to TRBJ2-2; the match to TRBD2 covers 13 bases. The CDR3 is 14 amino acids. V shed 8 bases and J 4 bases; nucleotides not matched to a gene: 4. Germline values: CDR1 GTSNPN, CDR2 SVGIG (reference sequence). The CDR3 region is CARGTSGATGELFF. The CDR3 bases are TGTGCCCGGGGGACTAGCGGGGCCACCGGGGAGCTGTTTTTT.

This clone was seen a handful of times. This chain joins TRBV6-5 and TRBJ2-3; D tentatively fits TRBD1 or TRBD2 (5 bases each). Per the germline V gene, CDR1 is MNHEY and CDR2 is SVGAGI. V lost 5 bases to trimming and J lost 10 bases, with 16 bases between them. The CDR3 length is 13 residues. The DNA of the CDR3 is TGTGCCAGCAGTGAACCCAGGGTGGGGGCGCAGTATTTT. It is translated as CASSEPRVGAQYF.

This clone showed up just a few times. The chain carries TRBV6-5 and TRBJ2-3; D is possibly TRBD1 or TRBD2 (5 bases each). Per germline, CDR1 MNHEY and CDR2 SVGAGI. Trimming cost V 0 bases and J 5 bases, with 12 bases left between them. This CDR3 has 15 amino acids. The CDR3 DNA sequence: TGTGCCAGCAGTTACTCGTACGGGGCCCGAGATACGCAGTATTTT. Its protein product is CASSYSYGARDTQYF.

The rearrangement joins TRBV7-9 to TRBJ1-1; D not resolved. The V gene's germline CDR1 is SEHNR and CDR2 FQNEAQ (reference sequence). The CDR3 runs to 12 residues. Trimming cost V 5 bases and J 0 bases, with 4 bases left between them. CDR3 sequence: CASSPLNTEAFF. The CDR3 DNA reads TGTGCCAGCAGCCCGTTGAACACTGAAGCTTTCTTT. Full variable domain (outside the CDR3, taken from reference TRBV7-9 and TRBJ1-1): DTGVSQNPRHKITKRGQNVTFRCDPISEHNRLYWYRQTLGQGPEFLTYFQNEAQLEKSRLLSDRFSAERPKGSFSTLEIQRTEQGDSAMYLCASSPLNTEAFFGQGTRLTVV.

J is TRBJ2-7 and V is TRBV5-1; 12 bases line up with TRBD2. The germline CDR1 and CDR2 sequences are SGHRS and YFSETQ. Trimming at V came to 3 bases and at J to 1 base, leaving 5 bases not matched to a gene. The CDR3 is made up of 16 amino acids. CDR3 protein: CASSWTLAGGSYEQYF. The CDR3 DNA is TGCGCCAGCAGCTGGACGCTAGCGGGAGGGTCCTACGAGCAGTACTTC.

The rearrangement joins TRBV27 to TRBJ2-1, with TRBD2 matching 12 bases. Germline V gene sequence: CDR1 MNHEY, CDR2 SMNVEV (reference sequence). J was trimmed by 6 bases and V by 5 bases; bases with no gene match: 5. This CDR3 has 15 residues. This chain's CDR3 is CASSEMTSGSNEQFF. The CDR3 coding sequence is TGTGCCAGCAGTGAAATGACTAGCGGGAGCAATGAGCAGTTCTTC.

The genes are TRBV2 and TRBJ1-1; 7 nucleotides line up with TRBD1. Trimming at V came to 4 bases and at J to 6 bases, leaving 2 bases not matched to a gene. Per germline, CDR1 SNHLY and CDR2 FYNNEI. The CDR3 covers 12 residues. CDR3 sequence: CASSGQGAEAFF. Here the CDR3 DNA reads TGTGCCAGCAGTGGCCAGGGGGCTGAAGCTTTCTTT.

The table lists this clone with a few counts. The chain uses TRBV4-1 and TRBJ2-7, with 12 positions matching TRBD2. The V segment lost 0 bases and the J segment 4 bases; nucleotides outside the gene matches: 7. CDR3 length equals 17 residues. Germline V gene sequence: CDR1 MGHRA, CDR2 YSYEKL. The CDR3 spells CASSQDPSTSGRYEQYF. CDR3 sequence (DNA): TGCGCCAGCAGCCAAGATCCTTCGACTAGCGGGAGATACGAGCAGTACTTC.

The gene calls are TRBV29-1 and TRBJ1-1; D ambiguous. The length of the CDR3 is 11 residues. Germline V gene lookup returns CDR1 SQVTM and CDR2 ANQGSEA. With 7 bases removed from V and 4 bases from J, the gap between germline ends came to 10 bases. CDR3 sequence reads: CSGKASTEAFF. The CDR3, as DNA: TGCAGCGGGAAGGCGTCCACTGAAGCTTTCTTT.

The V and J genes are TRBV5-4 and TRBJ2-1, with D hard to call. The V gene's germline CDR1 is SGHNT and CDR2 YYREEE (reference sequence). Trimming removed 1 base at V and 9 bases at J, with 8 bases between. The length of the CDR3 is 12 residues. The CDR3 loop reads CASSLQRREQFF. In DNA form, the CDR3 reads TGTGCCAGCAGCTTGCAGCGCCGTGAGCAGTTCTTC.

This clone was observed a handful of times. The chain is built from TRBV6-5 and TRBJ1-2, with TRBD1 matching 7 bases. Germline lookup yields CDR1 MNHEY and CDR2 SVGAGI. J lost 2 bases, V lost 7 bases, and 7 bases had no gene match. The CDR3 extends over 14 amino acids. Written as DNA, the CDR3 is TGTGCCAGCAAACGGGACAGTACCAACTATGGCTACACCTTC. This codes for CASKRDSTNYGYTF.

The CDR3 sequence: CASSYGGAQGNEQFF. CDR3 DNA sequence: TGTGCCAGCAGTTACGGAGGGGCTCAGGGGAATGAGCAGTTCTTC. This chain joins TRBV6-5 and TRBJ2-1; D might be TRBD1 or TRBD2, each matching 6 bases. This CDR3 comprises 15 residues. Germline assignment: CDR1 MNHEY and CDR2 SVGAGI. With 2 bases removed from V and 7 bases from J, the gap between germline ends came to 15 bases.

This CDR3 is CAITTKSSGSWSYNEQFF. The CDR3, as DNA: TGTGCCATCACCACTAAATCCAGTGGGAGTTGGTCCTACAATGAGCAGTTCTTC. This chain joins TRBV10-3 and TRBJ2-1, with D possibly being TRBD2 (5 bases). Germline V CDR1 and CDR2: ENHRY, SYGVKD. The CDR3 has 18 residues. Deletions cut 7 bases from V and 1 base from J, with 23 bases between.

This clone is a singleton in its sample. The V call is TRBV30, the J call TRBJ1-5; no clear D. Trimming left V 3 bases short and J 11 bases short, with 17 bases between. The CDR3 length is 13 residues. Germline V lookup: CDR1 GTSNPN, CDR2 SVGIG (reference sequence). The CDR3 DNA follows: TGTGCCTGGAGCGCCGGGCTTTCTGGAGCCCAGCATTTT. It encodes CAWSAGLSGAQHF.

The chain links TRBV30 to TRBJ1-4; D might be TRBD1 (5 bases). V was cut by 8 bases and J by 4 bases, with 17 bases left in between. Looked up from germline, CDR1 is GTSNPN and CDR2 is SVGIG (reference sequence). This CDR3 spans 14 amino acids. The chain's CDR3 is CALTPGGINEKLFF. The CDR3 DNA is TGTGCCCTGACTCCGGGGGGGATTAATGAAAAACTGTTTTTT. The full variable domain, in which reference TRBV30 and TRBJ1-4 provide the parts outside the CDR3, is SQTIHQWPATLVQPVGSPLSLECTVEGTSNPNLYWYRQAAGRGLQLLFYSVGIGQISSEVPQNLSASRPQDRQFILSSKKLLLSDSGFYLCALTPGGINEKLFFGSGTQLSVL.

This clone has a single count. This chain uses TRBV30 with TRBJ2-1; D ambiguous. The ends were cut back, 4 bases at V and 10 bases at J, with 11 bases in the middle. CDR3 length equals 11 residues. Germline-derived CDR1 and CDR2 are GTSNPN and SVGIG (reference sequence). CDR3 in amino acids: CAWTSVGEQFF. The CDR3 nucleotides read TGTGCCTGGACCTCAGTAGGAGAGCAGTTCTTC.

V gene TRBV6-5 combines with J gene TRBJ2-7; TRBD1 aligns across 9 bases. CDR1 is MNHEY, CDR2 SVGAGI, per germline. Trimming took 2 bases from V and 5 from J; bases not matched to a gene: 7. The CDR3 has 15 residues. CDR3 residues: CASSYLGTGNNEQYF. CDR3 bases: TGTGCCAGCAGTTACCTGGGGACAGGGAACAACGAGCAGTACTTC.

The gene calls are TRBV29-1 and TRBJ1-1, with TRBD1 matching over 8 bases. The CDR3 extends over 13 amino acids. V trimming: 6 bases; J trimming: 9 bases; junction bases outside the gene matches: 12. CDR1 is SQVTM and CDR2 is ANQGSEA in the germline V gene. The CDR3 bases are TGCAGCGTCGCCTCCTCCAGGACAGGGAAAGCTTTCTTT. This gives the protein CSVASSRTGKAFF.

The chain joins TRBV29-1 to TRBJ2-1; D unresolved. The CDR3 is made up of 13 amino acids. Per the germline V gene, CDR1 is SQVTM and CDR2 is ANQGSEA. Trimming took off 0 bases at V and 7 bases at J, with 10 bases between the two ends. CDR3 amino acids: CSVEEGRRNEQFF. In DNA form, the CDR3 reads TGCAGCGTTGAAGAGGGCAGACGTAATGAGCAGTTCTTC.

The chain carries TRBV21-1 and TRBJ2-7; the D call in the table, TRBD2, was not verified against the DNA. TRBV21-1 is classified as a pseudogene. The CDR3 has 15 amino acids. The CDR3 spells CASSLSYAVQYEQYF. The CDR3 DNA reads as TGTGCCAGCAGCCTTTCCTACGCGGTCCAATACGAGCAGTACTTC.

J is TRBJ2-2 and V is TRBV4-1; 10 positions agree with TRBD1. V shed 3 bases, J shed 4 bases, and the junction held 5 bases outside the gene matches. CDR1 and CDR2 from the germline V gene are MGHRA and YSYEKL. The CDR3 sequence is 16 residues long. The CDR3 DNA reads TGCGCCAGCAGCCAGCCGGGACAGGGGCGCACCGGGGAGCTGTTTTTT. It is translated as CASSQPGQGRTGELFF.

The rearrangement links TRBV2 to TRBJ1-2; D call uncertain. The V end was cut by 1 base, the J end by 5 bases, with 8 bases between. Looked up from germline, CDR1 is SNHLY and CDR2 is FYNNEI. The CDR3 consists of 13 residues. CDR3 DNA sequence: TGTGCCAGCAGTGAAGAGTCAGATTATGGCTACACCTTC. Protein sequence: CASSEESDYGYTF.

The chain uses TRBV10-3 and TRBJ1-2; D may be TRBD1 (6 bases). Trimming removed 2 bases from V and 1 base from J, with 11 bases in between. The CDR3 totals 15 residues. Germline-derived CDR1 and CDR2 are ENHRY and SYGVKD. CDR3 sequence reads: CAISEEGENNYGYTF. CDR3 nucleotides: TGTGCCATCAGTGAGGAGGGGGAAAATAACTATGGCTACACCTTC.

This clone was recorded a few times. This chain links TRBV29-1 with TRBJ2-7; D is perhaps TRBD2 (5 bases). The CDR3 is made up of 12 amino acids. Germline V gene data show CDR1 as SQVTM and CDR2 as ANQGSEA. V lost 5 bases and J 3 bases, leaving 11 bases between the germline ends. The CDR3 sequence is CSVLDGIYEQYF. The CDR3 DNA sequence: TGCAGCGTTTTAGACGGGATCTACGAGCAGTACTTC.

The V call is TRBV5-1, the J call TRBJ2-1, with 8 bases that match TRBD2. Germline V gene lookup returns CDR1 SGHRS and CDR2 YFSETQ. V shed 4 bases, J shed 8 bases, and the junction held 8 bases outside the gene matches. CDR3 length equals 14 residues. Here the CDR3 DNA reads TGCGCCAGCAGCCGGGAGGGCCTTGGGGATGAGCAGTTCTTC. Residues: CASSREGLGDEQFF.

V and J are TRBV27 and TRBJ2-7, with 9 bases that match TRBD1. The germline gives CDR1 MNHEY, CDR2 SMNVEV (reference sequence). V dropped 8 bases and J dropped 4; count of bases not matched to a gene: 9. The CDR3 covers 14 residues. The CDR3 DNA follows: TGTGCCAGCCGACCGGGGACAGGGAGTTACGAGCAGTACTTC. Protein: CASRPGTGSYEQYF.